These T cell receptor beta chains were read from a single sample in a study of blood T cell repertoires in COVID-19. Only in-frame clones appear in the TCRdb table, and some are missing; sequencing was by immunoSEQ multiplex PCR. The table lists hundreds of thousands of clones, approximately 90% of them singletons, with 8% to 10% in the top ten. Sequenced material: PBMCs or T cells enriched from blood (not recorded which). Receptor source: a man in his forties or fifties who had recovered from COVID-19. CDR3s include the opening cysteine and the closing phenylalanine or tryptophan. The size entry is marked missing in some rows and otherwise reads once, few, many or a size class.

V	size	J	CDR3
TRBV5-1	NA	TRBJ2-3	CASSSTGLAGSDTQYF
TRBV7-3	NA	TRBJ2-2	CASSGPRATGELFF
TRBV10-1	NA	TRBJ1-1	CANQTKQEKNTEAFF
TRBV12-3/TRBV12-4	NA	TRBJ1-2	CASSFSGQDGYTF
TRBV19	NA	TRBJ2-3	CASSMSGTDTQYF
TRBV7-8	NA	TRBJ1-3	CASSLISGRHSGNTIYF
TRBV5-1	NA	TRBJ1-1	CASSLIQLNTEAFF
TRBV9	NA	TRBJ2-1	CASSPGLAGYEQFF
TRBV10-3	NA	TRBJ1-2	CAISGTGGGYGYTF
TRBV7-2	NA	TRBJ2-1	CASSLSGRAHNEQFF
TRBV7-2	once	TRBJ1-5	CASSLQGGWQPQHF
TRBV11-3	NA	TRBJ2-5	CASSVGLAEQETQYF
TRBV6-5	NA	TRBJ1-5	CASSPGQGPRAQHF
TRBV30	NA	TRBJ1-6	CAWRGMTGNNSPLHF
TRBV14	NA	TRBJ2-7	CASSQDSLRREQYF
TRBV7-9	NA	TRBJ2-1	CASSLGSGTYNEQFF
TRBV7-2	NA	TRBJ2-7	CASSLVGTRDYEQYF
TRBV7-9	NA	TRBJ2-7	CASSSPGQGAGDEQYF
TRBV29-1	NA	TRBJ2-1	CSVPGQPYNEQFF
TRBV4-2	NA	TRBJ2-1	CASSQIGLGSYNEQFF
TRBV27	NA	TRBJ2-2	CASSSGGNTGELFF
TRBV5-6	NA	TRBJ2-3	CASSTGTSGTEDTQYF
TRBV19	NA	TRBJ1-4	CASSIVLGGYNEKLFF
TRBV6-5	NA	TRBJ1-5	CASSLRGGGGQPQHF
TRBV10-3	few	TRBJ1-2	CAIRTGGGGYTF